The 27 T cell receptor beta chains below come from one sample, sequenced in a study of cytomegalovirus exposure and HLA in healthy donors. Use of 60 Vbeta and 13 Jbeta primers characterized the PCR. Profiling relied on immunoSEQ multiplex PCR, and the TCRdb table lists in-frame clones only, not all of them. Of fewer than 100,000 clones listed, nearly 80% are singletons. Sequenced material: PBMCs. The receptors derive from a woman aged 40 to 50 in good health and CMV-seronegative.

This sequence joins TRBV5-4 and TRBJ2-7, with 12 bases aligning to TRBD2. Germline lookup yields CDR1 SGHNT and CDR2 YYREEE (reference sequence). The CDR3 has 16 amino acids. V was clipped by 4 bases and J by 2 bases; unmatched bases: 7. The CDR3 DNA reads TGTGCCAGCAGCCCCGGACTAGCGGGGCCAGCCTACGAGCAGTACTTC. It encodes CASSPGLAGPAYEQYF.

CDR3: CASSRNRVNTEAFF. CDR3 nucleotides: TGCGCCAGCAGCCGCAACAGGGTGAACACTGAAGCTTTCTTT. The rearrangement links TRBV4-1 to TRBJ1-1; perhaps TRBD1 as D (6 bases). This CDR3 spans 14 amino acids. V shed 4 bases and J shed 0 bases, with 9 bases lying between them. The germline gives CDR1 MGHRA, CDR2 YSYEKL.

This clone has a handful of counts. The chain employs TRBV19 and TRBJ1-4; the D is unclear. The CDR3 has 13 residues. Germline values: CDR1 LNHDA, CDR2 SQIVND (reference sequence). Trimming shortened V by 6 bases and J by 0 bases, and 5 bases separated the two germline ends. CDR3 sequence (DNA): TGTGCCAGTAGAGGAGCAACTAATGAAAAACTGTTTTTT. It specifies CASRGATNEKLFF.

The chain links TRBV6-5 to TRBJ1-2; 9 bases match TRBD1. J gave up 6 bases and V 0 bases, and 2 bases lay outside the gene matches. This CDR3 has 14 residues. CDR1 is MNHEY and CDR2 is SVGAGI in the germline V gene. The CDR3 region is CASSYSGQGNGYTF. The CDR3 DNA reads as TGTGCCAGCAGTTACTCGGGACAGGGAAATGGCTACACCTTC.

The chain is built from TRBV7-2 and TRBJ2-7; maybe TRBD1 (6 bases). The V gene lost 5 bases and the J gene lost 7 bases, with 12 bases spanning the gap. The length of the CDR3 is 12 residues. From germline, CDR1 is SGHTA and CDR2 FQGNSA. This CDR3 reads CASSPQGQEQYF. The CDR3 DNA reads TGTGCCAGCAGCCCACAGGGTCAGGAGCAGTACTTC.

The V gene is TRBV9, the J gene TRBJ2-7; 16 bases align to TRBD2. Losses at the gene ends were 4 bases for V and 7 bases for J; bases not matched to a gene: 8. Germline loops: CDR1 SGDLS, CDR2 YYNGEE. The CDR3 totals 16 residues. The DNA of the CDR3 is TGTGCCAGCAGCCAATCCTCGGGACTAGCGGGAGGGGAGCAGTACTTC. This codes for CASSQSSGLAGGEQYF.

J is TRBJ2-7 and V is TRBV27, with 7 bases lining up with TRBD1. CDR1 and CDR2 (germline): MNHEY, SMNVEV (reference sequence). J lost 6 bases, V lost 4 bases, and 12 bases had no gene match. The CDR3 length is 15 residues. The CDR3 DNA follows: TGTGCCAGCAGTTGGGCAGGGGGTAAACGGGGCGAGCAGTACTTC. Its translation is CASSWAGGKRGEQYF.

The sample holds one count of this clone. This chain joins TRBV7-9 and TRBJ1-5; tentatively, D is TRBD1 (6 bases). This CDR3 has 14 residues. Trimming took 7 bases from V and 2 from J, leaving 12 bases between them. Germline CDR1 and CDR2: SEHNR and FQNEAQ (reference sequence). CDR3 sequence (DNA): TGTGCCAGCAACGCAGGGGATGGCAATCAGCCCCAGCATTTT. This encodes CASNAGDGNQPQHF.

This clone was observed a handful of times. Sequence at one end of the junction differs from germline and may be a read error. This rearrangement joins TRBV7-7 to TRBJ2-1; TRBD1 might be the D (6 bases). The CDR3 covers 14 residues. Germline lookup yields CDR1 SSHAT and CDR2 FNYEAQ (reference sequence). CDR3 DNA: TGTGCTAGCAGCTTAGCAGGGGCTAGGGATGAGCAGTTCTTC. Translating gives CASSLAGARDEQFF.

This chain uses TRBV4-2 with TRBJ1-3; unclear D gene. In germline, CDR1 is LGHNA, CDR2 YNFKEQ. CDR3 length: 16 amino acids. The V and J ends lost 0 bases and 4 bases respectively, with 13 bases between them. CDR3 nucleotide sequence: TGTGCCAGCAGCCAAGACTCCGGAGCATCCGGAAACACCATATATTTT. Amino acid sequence: CASSQDSGASGNTIYF.

The chain joins TRBV5-1 to TRBJ2-7; 7 positions match TRBD1. Germline CDR1 SGHRS, CDR2 YFSETQ. Germline trimming cut 0 bases from V and 3 bases from J; bases unmatched to any gene: 6. This CDR3 contains 15 residues. For the CDR3, the DNA is TGCGCCAGCAGCTTGGCCACAGGGGACCACTACGAGCAGTACTTC. It specifies CASSLATGDHYEQYF.

The chain employs TRBV5-1 and TRBJ2-2; no firm D call. Between the trimmed V and J ends, which lost 1 base and 5 bases, there was a span of 12 bases. Germline lookup yields CDR1 SGHRS and CDR2 YFSETQ. The CDR3 is 15 amino acids. The CDR3 DNA sequence: TGCGCCAGCAGCTTGAGTTGGGCCCCTACCGGGGAGCTGTTTTTT. This translates into CASSLSWAPTGELFF.

The chain recombines TRBV6-1 with TRBJ2-1; 8 bases map to TRBD1. The CDR3 runs 13 residues. The germline CDR1 and CDR2 sequences are MNHNS and SASEGT. V shed 7 bases and J 5 bases; nucleotides not matched to a gene: 4. CDR3 in DNA: TGTGCCAGCACCGGACAGGGAAACAATGAGCAGTTCTTC. This codes for CASTGQGNNEQFF.

V is TRBV4-1 and J is TRBJ2-7; 10 bases align to TRBD1. The CDR3 contains 15 residues. CDR1 is MGHRA and CDR2 is YSYEKL in the germline V gene. The junction had 6 bases not matched to a gene; V was cut back by 4 bases and J by 3 bases. The CDR3 is CASSRPGQGFYEQYF. Written as DNA, the CDR3 is TGCGCCAGCAGCCGACCGGGACAGGGGTTCTACGAGCAGTACTTC.

This clone has just one count. This sequence joins TRBV7-9 and TRBJ2-3, with 10 bases aligning to TRBD2. The CDR3 loop spans 17 amino acids. CDR1 is SEHNR, CDR2 FQNEAQ, per germline (reference sequence). The V segment lost 1 base and the J segment 1 base; nucleotides outside the gene matches: 5. CDR3 protein: CASSLVASGGGTDTQYF. The CDR3, as DNA: TGTGCCAGCAGCTTAGTCGCTAGCGGGGGAGGCACAGATACGCAGTATTTT.

This clone was seen just once. This chain links TRBV4-3 with TRBJ2-2; D possibly corresponds to TRBD2 (5 bases). Germline CDR1 LGHNA, CDR2 YSLEER. The CDR3 covers 16 residues. V was clipped by 1 base and J by 0 bases, with 9 bases between them. The CDR3 loop is CASSQVAGTNTGELFF. DNA for the CDR3: TGCGCCAGCAGCCAAGTCGCCGGGACGAACACCGGGGAGCTGTTTTTT.

A word on this clone: The same CDR3 also results from other DNA sequences found in this sample. CDR3 nucleotide sequence: TGTGCCAGCAGTGAAGCGCCGGCAGGGGGCACCGAAGCTTTCTTT. Its protein is CASSEAPAGGTEAFF. J is TRBJ1-1 and V is TRBV6-1; 8 positions agree with TRBD1. The CDR3 has 15 amino acids. The V gene's germline CDR1 is MNHNS and CDR2 SASEGT. The ends lost 0 bases at V and 8 bases at J; junction bases unmatched: 8.

The rearrangement joins TRBV5-1 to TRBJ2-3; no clear D gene. The CDR3 length is 16 residues. Germline V gene data show CDR1 as SGHRS and CDR2 as YFSETQ. Trimming removed 4 bases at V and 3 bases at J, with 18 bases between. In DNA form, the CDR3 reads TGCGCCAGCAGCCCGGCGGCGGTCGGATTGACAGATACGCAGTATTTT. It codes for CASSPAAVGLTDTQYF.

The CDR3 loop is CASGLTGSTEAFF. In DNA, the CDR3 is TGTGCTAGTGGTTTGACAGGGAGCACTGAAGCTTTCTTT. The chain employs TRBV12-5 and TRBJ1-1; D might be TRBD1 (6 bases). The CDR3 spans 13 residues. Germline V gene lookup returns CDR1 LGHNT and CDR2 FRNRAP. V dropped 2 bases and J dropped 4 bases, with 8 bases sitting between them. Looking up the rest from reference TRBV12-5 and TRBJ1-1 gives the full variable domain: DARVTQTPRHKVTEMGQEVTMRCQPILGHNTVFWYRQTMMQGLELLAYFRNRAPLDDSGMPKDRFSAEMPDATLATLKIQPSEPRDSAVYFCASGLTGSTEAFFGQGTRLTVV.

V usage is TRBV28 and J usage is TRBJ1-2; D may be TRBD1 (5 bases). Germline-derived CDR1 and CDR2 are MDHEN and SYDVKM. The CDR3 totals 16 residues. Trimming left V 8 bases short and J 5 bases short, with 24 bases between. Here the CDR3 DNA reads TGTGCCAGCGTCTCTCCGATGGTGGGGCTATTGTATGGCTACACCTTC. This encodes CASVSPMVGLLYGYTF.

V is TRBV5-6 and J is TRBJ1-3; D not resolved. This CDR3 is 13 amino acids long. Germline V gene sequence: CDR1 SGHDT, CDR2 YYEEEE. Deletions cut 0 bases from V and 7 bases from J, with 8 bases between. CDR3 sequence: CASSLAGMNTIYF. CDR3 nucleotide sequence: TGTGCCAGCAGCTTGGCGGGTATGAACACCATATATTTT.

The chain combines TRBV25-1 with TRBJ2-5; D is perhaps TRBD2 (5 bases). Trimming shortened V by 0 bases and J by 4 bases, and 9 bases separated the two germline ends. Per the germline V gene, CDR1 is MGHDK and CDR2 is SYGVNS. There are 14 residues in the CDR3. The chain's CDR3 is CASSEYEGVETQYF. CDR3 nucleotide sequence: TGTGCCAGCAGTGAATACGAGGGAGTAGAGACCCAGTACTTC.

The V call is TRBV30, the J call TRBJ1-6, with TRBD1 as a possible D gene (5 bases). This CDR3 has 14 residues. V was shortened by 0 bases and J by 7 bases, with 10 bases between the two germline ends. Germline-derived CDR1 and CDR2 are GTSNPN and SVGIG (reference sequence). The CDR3, as DNA: TGTGCCTGGAGTGTCGGGGGAGGCAATTCACCCCTCCACTTT. This codes for CAWSVGGGNSPLHF.

The V call is TRBV30, the J call TRBJ1-2, with TRBD1 matching over 7 bases. Germline values: CDR1 GTSNPN, CDR2 SVGIG (reference sequence). V gave up 0 bases and J gave up 4 bases; unmatched junction bases: 5. The CDR3 spans 14 residues. The CDR3 DNA follows: TGTGCCTGGAGTGTACACAGGGGTGCCTATGGCTACACCTTC. Encoded protein: CAWSVHRGAYGYTF.

This clone was recorded once. In nucleotides, the CDR3 is TGTGCCAGCAGTACCGACGGGTTGAGCACCGGGGAGCTGTTTTTT. Protein: CASSTDGLSTGELFF. The chain joins TRBV2 to TRBJ2-2; D is uncertain. The germline V gene has CDR1 SNHLY and CDR2 FYNNEI. V gave up 5 bases and J gave up 4 bases, with 14 bases separating them. This CDR3 has 15 amino acids.

The CDR3 sequence is CASSDRRTGGSGANVLTF. The CDR3 DNA follows: TGTGCCAGCAGTGACCGCAGGACAGGGGGCAGTGGGGCCAACGTCCTGACTTTC. The chain links TRBV2 to TRBJ2-6; TRBD1 aligns across 11 bases. The CDR3 has 18 residues. Germline trimming cut 3 bases from V and 3 bases from J; bases unmatched to any gene: 7. CDR1 is SNHLY and CDR2 is FYNNEI in the germline V gene.

This rearrangement joins TRBV28 to TRBJ1-3; 7 bases line up with TRBD1. Germline-derived CDR1 and CDR2 are MDHEN and SYDVKM. Trimming took 2 bases from V and 6 from J; bases not matched to a gene: 1. The CDR3 contains 13 residues. CDR3 in DNA: TGTGCCAGCAGTTTAACAGGGGTAAACACCATATATTTT. Encoded protein: CASSLTGVNTIYF.